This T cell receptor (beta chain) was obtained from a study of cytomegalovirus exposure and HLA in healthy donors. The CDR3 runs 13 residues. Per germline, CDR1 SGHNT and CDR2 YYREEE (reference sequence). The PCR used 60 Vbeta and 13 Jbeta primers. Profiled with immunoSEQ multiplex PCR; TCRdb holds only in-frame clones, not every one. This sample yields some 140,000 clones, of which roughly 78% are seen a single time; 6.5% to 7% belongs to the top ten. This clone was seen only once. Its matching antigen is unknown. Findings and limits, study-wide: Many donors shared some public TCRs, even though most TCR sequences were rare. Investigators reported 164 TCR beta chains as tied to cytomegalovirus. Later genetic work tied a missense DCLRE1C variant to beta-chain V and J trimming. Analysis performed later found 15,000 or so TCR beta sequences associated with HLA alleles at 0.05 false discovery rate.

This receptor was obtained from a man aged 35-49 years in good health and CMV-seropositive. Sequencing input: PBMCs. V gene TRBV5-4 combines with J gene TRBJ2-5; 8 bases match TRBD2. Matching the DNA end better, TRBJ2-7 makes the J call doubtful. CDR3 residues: CASKLAVSYEQYF. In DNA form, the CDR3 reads TGTGCCAGCAAACTAGCGGTTTCCTACGAGCAGTACTTC.